What follows describes a single TCR beta chain. Its antigen is undetermined. CDR3 length: 13 residues. V was clipped by 2 bases and J by 7 bases, with 13 bases between them. Germline V gene sequence: CDR1 SGHDT, CDR2 YYEEEE. The data derive from a study of identical twins. Overall study results and limits: There were fewer insertions in abundant cord blood beta clonotypes, but memory repertoires showed no such pattern. Among beta out-of-frame sequences, excess sharing between twins appeared weaker.

TCRdb used MiXCR to reprocess the 5' RACE reads, holding one entry per CDR3 protein. This table holds 470,000 or so distinct CDR3 sequences, approximately 24% found once. Separately, the same data were catalogued under a study of T cells expressing NK-cell markers. That paper adds: Of the CD8+ T cells in roughly 6 donors, about 1.0-8% belonged to dominant NKG2C+ clonotypes.

V usage is TRBV5-6 and J usage is TRBJ2-7; D may match TRBD1 or TRBD2 (5 bases each). This clonotype originated in a woman between 18 and 29 years old in good health. Material for sequencing was CD4+ T cells sorted from blood. CDR3 DNA sequence: TGTGCCAGCAGCTTACGGGACCTAAGAGAGCAGTACTTC. The encoded protein is CASSLRDLREQYF.